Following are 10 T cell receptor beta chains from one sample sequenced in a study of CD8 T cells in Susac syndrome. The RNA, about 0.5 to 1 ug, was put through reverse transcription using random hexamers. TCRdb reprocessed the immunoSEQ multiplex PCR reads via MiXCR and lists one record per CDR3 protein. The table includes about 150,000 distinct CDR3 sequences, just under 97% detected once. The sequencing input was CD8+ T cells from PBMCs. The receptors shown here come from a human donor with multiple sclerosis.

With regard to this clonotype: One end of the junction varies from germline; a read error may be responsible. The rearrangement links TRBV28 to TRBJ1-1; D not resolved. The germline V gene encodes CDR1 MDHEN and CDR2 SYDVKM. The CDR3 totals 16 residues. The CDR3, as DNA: TGTGCCAGCAGATTATACGCACAAGGCATGAACACTGAAGCTTTCTTT. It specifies CASRLYAQGMNTEAFF. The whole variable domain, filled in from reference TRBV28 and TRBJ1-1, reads DVKVTQSSRYLVKRTGEKVFLECVQDMDHENMFWYRQDPGLGLRLIYFSYDVKMKEKGDIPEGYSVSREKKERFSLILESASTNQTSMYLCASRLYAQGMNTEAFFGQGTRLTVV.

CDR3 coding DNA: TGTGCCAGCAGCCAAGAAAGCGGGCGGAGGGATTACAATGAGCAGTTCTTC. It yields the protein CASSQESGRRDYNEQFF. V is TRBV3-1 and J is TRBJ2-1; D is possibly TRBD2 (6 bases). Germline values: CDR1 LGHDT, CDR2 YNNKEL (reference sequence). Trimming removed 0 bases from V and 4 bases from J, with 16 bases in between. The length of the CDR3 is 17 residues.

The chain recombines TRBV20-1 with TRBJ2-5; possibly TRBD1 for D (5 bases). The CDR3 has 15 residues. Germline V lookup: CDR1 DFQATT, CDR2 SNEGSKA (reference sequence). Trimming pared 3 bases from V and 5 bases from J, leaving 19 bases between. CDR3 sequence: CSASGPHPKGETQYF. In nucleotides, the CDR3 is TGCAGTGCTAGTGGACCGCACCCCAAGGGGGAGACCCAGTACTTC.

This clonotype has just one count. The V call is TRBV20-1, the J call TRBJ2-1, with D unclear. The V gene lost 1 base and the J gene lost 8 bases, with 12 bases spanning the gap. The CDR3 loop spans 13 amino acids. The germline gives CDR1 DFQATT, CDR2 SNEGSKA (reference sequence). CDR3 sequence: CSARGLSGDEQFF. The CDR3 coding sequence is TGCAGTGCTAGAGGCCTGTCAGGCGATGAGCAGTTCTTC.

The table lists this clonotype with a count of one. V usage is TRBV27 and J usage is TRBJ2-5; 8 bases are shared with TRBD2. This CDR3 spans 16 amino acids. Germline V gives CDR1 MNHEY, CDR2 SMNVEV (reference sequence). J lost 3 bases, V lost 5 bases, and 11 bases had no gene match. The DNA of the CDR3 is TGTGCCAGCAGTCCCCGGACTAGCTGGGGAAAAGAGACCCAGTACTTC. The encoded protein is CASSPRTSWGKETQYF.

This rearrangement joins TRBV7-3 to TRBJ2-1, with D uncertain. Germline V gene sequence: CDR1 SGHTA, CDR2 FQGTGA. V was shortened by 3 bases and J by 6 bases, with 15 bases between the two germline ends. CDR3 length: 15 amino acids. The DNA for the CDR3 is TGTGCCAGCAGCTTGGCGTTCGCTGGTGGCAATGAGCAGTTCTTC. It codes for CASSLAFAGGNEQFF.

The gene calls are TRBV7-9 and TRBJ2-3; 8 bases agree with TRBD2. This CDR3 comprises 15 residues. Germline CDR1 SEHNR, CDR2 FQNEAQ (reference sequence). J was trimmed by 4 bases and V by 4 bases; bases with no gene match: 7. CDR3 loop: CASSSSAGGPDTQYF. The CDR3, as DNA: TGTGCCAGCAGCTCCTCCGCGGGGGGTCCAGATACGCAGTATTTT.

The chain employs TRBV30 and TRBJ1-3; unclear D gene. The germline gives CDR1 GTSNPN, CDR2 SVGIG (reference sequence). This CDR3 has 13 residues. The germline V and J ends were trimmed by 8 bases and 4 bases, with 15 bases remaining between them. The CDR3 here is CAEYVEEGNTIYF. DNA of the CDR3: TGTGCCGAATACGTAGAAGAGGGAAACACCATATATTTT.

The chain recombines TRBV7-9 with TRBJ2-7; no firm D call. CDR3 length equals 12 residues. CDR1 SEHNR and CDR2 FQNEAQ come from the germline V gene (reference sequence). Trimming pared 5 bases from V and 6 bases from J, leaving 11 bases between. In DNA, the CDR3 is TGTGCCAGCAGCCAACTGACTCCCGAGCAGTACGTC. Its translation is CASSQLTPEQYV.

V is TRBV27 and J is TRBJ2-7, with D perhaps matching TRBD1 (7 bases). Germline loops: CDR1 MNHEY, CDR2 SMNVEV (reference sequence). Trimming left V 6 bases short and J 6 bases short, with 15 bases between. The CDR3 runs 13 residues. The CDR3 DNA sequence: TGTGCCAGCAGCCCTCCTCAGGGGGGCGAGCAGTACGTC. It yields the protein CASSPPQGGEQYV.